This note documents a single T cell receptor beta chain sequence. What it binds is not known. With a J-beta primer mix and a sample-barcoded 5' primer, a second PCR ran 7 to 11 cycles. TCRdb recomputed calls from the 5' RACE reads with MiXCR, one row per CDR3 protein. The profile shows 650,000 or so distinct CDR3 sequences, approximately 52% of them singletons. This record comes from a study of blood T cells in healthy people across ages. The authors extracted at least 6 micrograms of total RNA per sample. Trimming removed 5 bases from V and 5 bases from J, with 13 bases in between. The CDR3 is 14 amino acids. Germline-derived CDR1 and CDR2 are MNHEY and SMNVEV (reference sequence). General study results and limits: Getting older went along with TCR beta diversity per million T cells dropping roughly linearly.

The material sequenced was blood. This sequence originates from an elderly woman in good health. The chain carries TRBV27 and TRBJ2-1; maybe TRBD1 (6 bases). The chain's CDR3 is CASSVRDTDNEQFF. In DNA form, the CDR3 reads TGTGCCAGCAGTGTTCGGGACACCGACAATGAGCAGTTCTTC.